The 5 T cell receptor beta chains reported below all come from one sample, sequenced in a study of a mutant IDH1 vaccine in newly diagnosed glioma. The time point is: week 11, during vaccination. A 20-mer mutant IDH1 peptide at 300 ug was injected subcutaneously with topical imiquimod. Their specific antigens are unknown. Profiling relied on immunoSEQ multiplex PCR, and the TCRdb table lists in-frame clones only, not all of them. Of roughly 120,000 clones in the sample, around four fifths were seen once. The sample here was PBMCs, taken from a glioma patient whose treatment included an IDH1 peptide vaccine. All receptors come from a man aged 40-55 years with glioma.

To note about this clone: Other DNA sequences within the sample encode an identical CDR3. This chain joins TRBV5-4 and TRBJ1-2; D is uncertain. V was clipped by 0 bases and J by 5 bases, with 11 bases between them. The germline CDR1 and CDR2 sequences are SGHNT and YYREEE (reference sequence). The CDR3 covers 14 residues. The CDR3 coding sequence is TGTGCCAGCAGCTTGGATCGGGGATCGTATGGCTACACCTTC. It codes for CASSLDRGSYGYTF.

This rearrangement joins TRBV11-3 to TRBJ2-7; D possibly corresponds to TRBD2 (6 bases). Germline V gene data show CDR1 as SGHNT and CDR2 as YENEEA. Trimming stripped 4 bases from V and 5 bases from J, with 12 bases between. The CDR3 totals 13 residues. This CDR3 reads CASSSGLHHEQYF. CDR3 bases: TGTGCCAGCAGCTCGGGACTCCACCACGAGCAGTACTTC.

The CDR3 loop reads CASGGGSQETQYF. The DNA of the CDR3 is TGCGCCAGTGGCGGGGGGTCCCAAGAGACCCAGTACTTC. The chain is built from TRBV5-1 and TRBJ2-5; TRBD2 agrees at 8 bases. The CDR3 totals 13 residues. J lost 1 base, V lost 8 bases, and 4 bases had no gene match. The germline CDR1 and CDR2 sequences are SGHRS and YFSETQ.

The chain employs TRBV5-5 and TRBJ1-6, with a possible D match to TRBD1 (6 bases). The germline CDR1 and CDR2 sequences are SGHKS and YYEKEE (reference sequence). Trimming stripped 3 bases from V and 7 bases from J, with 14 bases between. The CDR3 sequence is 15 residues long. This CDR3 reads CASSWGADENSPLHF. Written as DNA, the CDR3 is TGTGCCAGCAGCTGGGGGGCAGATGAAAATTCACCCCTCCACTTT.

There are a few counts of this clone. The rearrangement links TRBV11-2 to TRBJ2-5; 13 nucleotides agree with TRBD2. Germline CDR1 and CDR2: SGHAT and FQNNGV. This CDR3 spans 16 amino acids. The V gene end was trimmed by 4 bases and the J gene end by 2 bases; junction bases not matched to a gene: 4. CDR3 DNA: TGTGCCAGCAGCTACGGACTAGCGGGGGATCAAGAGACCCAGTACTTC. Its protein is CASSYGLAGDQETQYF.